There are many counts of the clone carrying this TCR beta chain. This sample is part of a study of identical twins. Using its own MiXCR run on the 5' RACE reads, TCRdb lists one record per CDR3 protein. The sample consists of 200,000 or so distinct CDR3 sequences, roughly 15% of them appearing once. The CDR3 runs 14 residues. With 1 base removed from V and 2 bases from J, the gap between germline ends came to 9 bases. The germline CDR1 and CDR2 sequences are SGHVS and FQNEAQ. These sequences were also reported in another study, on T cells expressing NK-cell markers. Turning to that study: What restricted sorting to alpha-beta TCR T cells in several experiments was an anti-gamma-delta TCR antibody.

V gene TRBV7-8 combines with J gene TRBJ2-7, with D unresolved. This receptor was identified in a young woman in good health. What was sequenced was CD8+ T cells sorted from blood. The DNA for the CDR3 is TGTGCCAGCAGCTTAGAGGTGAACGCCTACGAGCAGTACTTC. Its protein product is CASSLEVNAYEQYF.